The 19 T cell receptor beta chains below all came from one sample that was sequenced in a study of blood T cell repertoires in COVID-19. Libraries were prepared by immunoSEQ multiplex PCR; TCRdb keeps only in-frame clonotypes and omits some of them. This sample yields approximately 200,000 clones, of which roughly nine tenths are seen a single time; 2.1% belongs to the top ten. Sequenced sample: peripheral blood. These receptor sequences come from a man between 65 and 85 years old with active or convalescent COVID-19.

V and J are TRBV27 and TRBJ1-1; no firm D call. The V gene lost 3 bases and the J gene lost 8 bases, with 13 bases spanning the gap. In germline, CDR1 is MNHEY, CDR2 SMNVEV (reference sequence). The CDR3 extends over 13 amino acids. The chain's CDR3 is CASSLAGFREAFF. The CDR3 DNA is TGTGCCAGCAGTTTGGCAGGCTTTAGAGAAGCTTTCTTT.

This chain connects TRBV29-1 to TRBJ1-1; the D gene is possibly TRBD1 (5 bases). This CDR3 contains 12 residues. Germline V lookup: CDR1 SQVTM, CDR2 ANQGSEA. Trimming took 6 bases from V and 0 from J, leaving 8 bases between them. CDR3: CSVQALNTEAFF. The CDR3 region has the DNA TGCAGCGTACAGGCTTTGAACACTGAAGCTTTCTTT.

The chain has TRBV18 and TRBJ2-5; no definite D call. The CDR3 totals 14 residues. In germline, CDR1 is KGHSH, CDR2 LQKENI. V shed 3 bases and J shed 2 bases, with 10 bases lying between them. The CDR3 DNA sequence: TGTGCCAGCTCACCCCCTATCGGGCAAGAGACCCAGTACTTC. Translation: CASSPPIGQETQYF.

The chain combines TRBV9 with TRBJ1-2, with a weak D call TRBD1 (6 bases). This CDR3 is 12 amino acids long. Germline CDR1 SGDLS, CDR2 YYNGEE. Trimming cost V 7 bases and J 4 bases, with 11 bases left between them. CDR3 DNA: TGTGCCAGCGGGGACATCCTCTATGGCTACACCTTC. The encoded protein is CASGDILYGYTF.

This chain uses TRBV6-1 with TRBJ2-1, with no clear D. CDR1 and CDR2 from the germline V gene are MNHNS and SASEGT. V was cut by 2 bases and J by 9 bases, with 14 bases left in between. The CDR3 is 14 residues long. For the CDR3, the DNA is TGTGCCAGCAGTGAACGCGAAACCCGGGTTGAGCAGTTCTTC. Translating gives CASSERETRVEQFF.

V is TRBV6-2 or TRBV6-3 and J is TRBJ1-2; D is unresolved. The CDR3 has 14 amino acids. V dropped 5 bases and J dropped 7 bases, with 17 bases sitting between them. Germline V lookup: CDR1 MNHEY, CDR2 SVGEGT. This CDR3 reads CASSRLDYGGGYTF. DNA for the CDR3: TGTGCCAGCAGTCGGCTAGACTACGGAGGTGGCTACACCTTC.

The rearrangement joins TRBV7-2 to TRBJ2-7; D perhaps matches TRBD2 (5 bases). The CDR3 covers 17 residues. The germline CDR1 and CDR2 sequences are SGHTA and FQGNSA. V dropped 1 base and J dropped 5 bases, with 21 bases sitting between them. Written as DNA, the CDR3 is TGTGCCAGCAGCTTAGTCGGGTCGGGGTATGAAGTCCACGAGCAGTACTTC. It yields the protein CASSLVGSGYEVHEQYF.

The chain links TRBV4-3 to TRBJ2-2, with TRBD2 matching 11 bases. Unmatched junction bases numbered 7, after V lost 3 bases and J lost 7 bases. The germline V gene has CDR1 LGHNA and CDR2 YSLEER. The CDR3 consists of 16 residues. DNA for the CDR3: TGCGCCAGCAGCCAGCAGACTAGCGGGAACGGCGGGGAGCTGTTTTTT. Protein: CASSQQTSGNGGELFF.

The J gene is TRBJ1-2, the V gene TRBV4-3, with TRBD1 identical over 9 bases. CDR3 length: 17 amino acids. CDR1 and CDR2 from the germline V gene are LGHNA and YSLEER. Germline trimming cut 0 bases from V and 2 bases from J; bases unmatched to any gene: 7. CDR3 residues: CASSQDTDRGGNYGYTF. The CDR3 nucleotides are TGCGCCAGCAGCCAAGATACGGACAGGGGAGGGAACTATGGCTACACCTTC.

The V and J genes are TRBV7-2 and TRBJ2-7; 7 bases agree with TRBD1. Germline V gene lookup returns CDR1 SGHTA and CDR2 FQGNSA. The CDR3 is made up of 14 amino acids. V was pared by 4 bases and J by 0 bases, with 3 bases of the junction left unmatched. The DNA of the CDR3 is TGTGCCAGCAGCTGGGACAGTTTCTCCTACGAGCAGTACTTC. Protein: CASSWDSFSYEQYF.

The chain is built from TRBV5-4 and TRBJ1-2; no reliable D call. V dropped 0 bases and J dropped 8 bases, with 14 bases sitting between them. Germline CDR1 SGHNT, CDR2 YYREEE (reference sequence). The CDR3 runs to 14 residues. The CDR3 reads CASSLASGQGGYTF. For the CDR3, the DNA is TGTGCCAGCAGCTTGGCGTCTGGGCAAGGCGGCTACACCTTC.

The chain carries TRBV6-5 and TRBJ1-2, with 7 bases lining up with TRBD1. V dropped 2 bases and J dropped 8; count of bases not matched to a gene: 8. This CDR3 spans 14 amino acids. Germline V gives CDR1 MNHEY, CDR2 SVGAGI. The CDR3 region has the DNA TGTGCCAGCAGTTACGAGGGGACAGCGGCCGGCTACACCTTC. Protein sequence: CASSYEGTAAGYTF.

This chain links TRBV6-2 or TRBV6-3 with TRBJ2-1, with 7 bases that match TRBD2. Germline trimming cut 4 bases from V and 7 bases from J; bases unmatched to any gene: 4. The CDR3 sequence is 13 residues long. CDR1 and CDR2 from the germline V gene are MNHEY and SVGEGT. For the CDR3, the DNA is TGTGCCAGCAGTTGGGGAGCGGGGAATGAGCAGTTCTTC. Its translation is CASSWGAGNEQFF.

The chain recombines TRBV19 with TRBJ2-1; D perhaps matches TRBD1 (5 bases). CDR1 LNHDA and CDR2 SQIVND come from the germline V gene (reference sequence). V lost 0 bases and J lost 12, with 9 bases in between. CDR3 length: 12 residues. CDR3 loop: CASSIDLGAQFF. In DNA, the CDR3 is TGTGCCAGTAGTATAGATTTAGGGGCGCAGTTCTTC.

The chain combines TRBV6-5 with TRBJ1-2, with a tentative D call TRBD1 (5 bases). V lost 1 base and J lost 7, with 10 bases in between. Germline-derived CDR1 and CDR2 are MNHEY and SVGAGI. The CDR3 runs 13 residues. The CDR3 sequence is CASSYWGEGGYTF. DNA of the CDR3: TGTGCCAGCAGTTACTGGGGGGAAGGTGGCTACACCTTC.

The CDR3 bases are TGTGCCAGCAGCACACGACTAGCGGGCAGCCAAGAGACCCAGTACTTC. It translates to CASSTRLAGSQETQYF. This rearrangement joins TRBV3-1 (or the pseudogene TRBV3-2) to TRBJ2-5; 10 bases align to TRBD2. The V gene's germline CDR1 is LGHDT and CDR2 YNNKEL (reference sequence). Unmatched junction bases numbered 7, after V lost 5 bases and J lost 1 base. The CDR3 loop spans 16 amino acids.

V is TRBV21-1 and J is TRBJ2-7; the table names TRBD2, a call not compared with the DNA. TRBV21-1 is deemed a pseudogene. The CDR3 length is 19 residues. The CDR3 sequence is CASSKERVGTSRGTYEQYF. The DNA of the CDR3 is TGTGCCAGCAGCAAAGAGAGGGTGGGAACCTCGCGCGGAACCTACGAGCAGTACTTC.

J is TRBJ2-6 and V is TRBV27, with 7 bases fitting TRBD1. Germline V lookup: CDR1 MNHEY, CDR2 SMNVEV (reference sequence). Trimming at V came to 5 bases and at J to 0 bases, leaving 7 bases not matched to a gene. This CDR3 region has 17 residues. CDR3 bases: TGTGCCAGCAGTCGCGGACAGGTTCACTCTGGGGCCAACGTCCTGACTTTC. This sequence encodes CASSRGQVHSGANVLTF.

The J gene is TRBJ2-3, the V gene TRBV5-1; 13 positions agree with TRBD2. Germline V lookup: CDR1 SGHRS, CDR2 YFSETQ. The ends lost 4 bases at V and 2 bases at J; junction bases unmatched: 28. The CDR3 extends over 24 amino acids. The CDR3 reads CASSPLAGGPVTLLKDLDTDTQYF. The CDR3 nucleotides are TGCGCCAGCAGCCCACTAGCGGGAGGGCCGGTGACCCTCCTTAAAGACCTTGACACAGATACGCAGTATTTT.